The 29 T cell receptor beta chains below come from one sample, sequenced in a study of blood T cell repertoires in COVID-19. The assay was immunoSEQ multiplex PCR, and TCRdb's table has in-frame clones only and misses some. The data show around 450,000 clones, with 87% seen just once and about 0.75% held by the top ten. Sequencing was performed on PBMCs or T cells enriched from blood (not recorded which). Source of these receptors: a young woman who had recovered from COVID-19.

This clone occurred a few times. V usage is TRBV7-6 and J usage is TRBJ1-3, with TRBD1 as a possible D gene (5 bases). Germline CDR1 SGHVS, CDR2 FNYEAQ. V was trimmed by 1 base and J by 3 bases, leaving 13 bases between them. The CDR3 sequence is 16 residues long. The CDR3 bases are TGTGCCAGCAGCTTAGGAGGGGACTTGCTTGGAAACACCATATATTTT. It yields the protein CASSLGGDLLGNTIYF.

In its sample, this clone was seen a few times. The chain employs TRBV6-5 and TRBJ2-1; no clear D gene. V was trimmed by 6 bases and J by 4 bases, leaving 16 bases between them. This CDR3 is built from 15 residues. Germline CDR1 MNHEY, CDR2 SVGAGI. The CDR3 here is CASSRVTTGYNEQFF. DNA for the CDR3: TGTGCCAGCAGCAGAGTTACGACGGGTTACAATGAGCAGTTCTTC.

This chain links TRBV30 with TRBJ1-2; TRBD1 might be the D (6 bases). V shed 1 base and J shed 0 bases, with 9 bases lying between them. The germline V gene has CDR1 GTSNPN and CDR2 SVGIG (reference sequence). The CDR3 contains 14 residues. The CDR3 sequence is CAWSGRGANYGYTF. The CDR3 DNA reads as TGTGCCTGGAGTGGCAGGGGAGCTAACTATGGCTACACCTTC.

CDR3 region: CASSQDAGMAYGYTF. In nucleotides, the CDR3 is TGTGCCAGCAGCCAAGATGCAGGTATGGCTTATGGCTACACCTTC. The rearrangement links TRBV3-1 (or the pseudogene TRBV3-2) to TRBJ1-2; D gene unclear. Per germline, CDR1 LGHDT and CDR2 YNNKEL (reference sequence). V gave up 0 bases and J gave up 5 bases, with 13 bases separating them. The CDR3 length is 15 residues.

The genes are TRBV3-1 (or the pseudogene TRBV3-2) and TRBJ2-5, with TRBD2 matching 12 bases. CDR1 and CDR2 (germline): LGHDT, YNNKEL (reference sequence). J was trimmed by 4 bases and V by 5 bases; bases with no gene match: 5. The CDR3 is 15 amino acids. In DNA, the CDR3 is TGTGCCAGCAGCACCCTAGCGGGGGGGCCAGAGACCCAGTACTTC. The encoded protein is CASSTLAGGPETQYF.

V gene TRBV3-1 (or the pseudogene TRBV3-2) combines with J gene TRBJ1-2, with D possibly being TRBD1 (6 bases). Trimming removed 0 bases at V and 4 bases at J, with 9 bases between. The CDR3 runs 14 residues. Germline values: CDR1 LGHDT, CDR2 YNNKEL (reference sequence). CDR3 in amino acids: CASSQDVGAYGYTF. In DNA, the CDR3 is TGTGCCAGCAGCCAAGATGTGGGGGCCTATGGCTACACCTTC.

This clone has only one observation. This chain uses TRBV7-8 with TRBJ1-1; 9 bases are shared with TRBD1. The CDR3 has 14 amino acids. Germline values: CDR1 SGHVS, CDR2 FQNEAQ. The trim removed 2 bases at V and 6 bases at J, leaving 4 bases unmatched. The CDR3 region has the DNA TGTGCCAGCAGCTTAAACAGGGGGCCAGCTGAAGCTTTCTTT. Translating gives CASSLNRGPAEAFF. Together with reference TRBV7-8 and TRBJ1-1, the CDR3 gives the full variable domain: GAGVSQSPRYKVAKRGQDVALRCDPISGHVSLFWYQQALGQGPEFLTYFQNEAQLDKSGLPSDRFFAERPEGSVSTLKIQRTQQEDSAVYLCASSLNRGPAEAFFGQGTRLTVV.

The genes are TRBV2 and TRBJ2-5, with 7 bases aligning to TRBD1. Germline V gene data show CDR1 as SNHLY and CDR2 as FYNNEI. The junction had 7 bases not matched to a gene; V was cut back by 7 bases and J by 5 bases. CDR3 size: 13 residues. Here the CDR3 reads CASKSGGRETQYF. CDR3 coding DNA: TGTGCCAGCAAATCAGGGGGTCGGGAGACCCAGTACTTC.

The rearrangement uses TRBV19 and TRBJ2-7, with 8 bases matching TRBD1. J was trimmed by 3 bases and V by 6 bases; bases with no gene match: 10. From germline, CDR1 is LNHDA and CDR2 SQIVND (reference sequence). The CDR3 length is 15 residues. The CDR3 loop reads CASSRRTGMGYEQYF. CDR3 nucleotides: TGTGCCAGTAGCCGGCGGACAGGGATGGGCTACGAGCAGTACTTC.

The genes are TRBV3-1 (or the pseudogene TRBV3-2) and TRBJ1-6; 7 bases are a match to TRBD1. The trim removed 3 bases at V and 8 bases at J, leaving 4 bases unmatched. The CDR3 contains 14 residues. Per germline, CDR1 LGHDT and CDR2 YNNKEL (reference sequence). The CDR3 reads CASSQGQTDSPLHF. The CDR3 nucleotides are TGTGCCAGCAGCCAGGGACAGACCGATTCACCCCTCCACTTT.

J is TRBJ2-5 and V is TRBV11-2, with TRBD2 matching 8 bases. The CDR3 spans 14 residues. Germline CDR1 SGHAT, CDR2 FQNNGV. V was pared by 5 bases and J by 4 bases, with 6 bases of the junction left unmatched. CDR3 region: CASSPGGVGETQYF. In DNA, the CDR3 is TGTGCCAGCAGCCCGGGGGGGGTGGGAGAGACCCAGTACTTC.

The chain employs TRBV4-1 and TRBJ1-2; D may be TRBD1 (5 bases). This CDR3 has 15 residues. V was clipped by 0 bases and J by 2 bases, with 10 bases between them. From germline, CDR1 is MGHRA and CDR2 YSYEKL. The DNA of the CDR3 is TGCGCCAGCAGCCAAGATGCGACAGTAAACTATGGCTACACCTTC. As protein: CASSQDATVNYGYTF.

The rearrangement joins TRBV2 to TRBJ1-5; TRBD1 might be the D (5 bases). The V gene's germline CDR1 is SNHLY and CDR2 FYNNEI. The V and J ends lost 6 bases and 9 bases respectively, with 15 bases between them. There are 13 residues in the CDR3. CDR3 in amino acids: CASRADSFGPQHF. The CDR3, as DNA: TGTGCCAGCAGGGCCGACAGCTTCGGGCCCCAGCATTTT.

Remarks on this clone: The sample holds other DNA sequences that translate to the same CDR3. The chain is built from TRBV5-1 and TRBJ2-3; possibly TRBD2 for D (5 bases). From germline, CDR1 is SGHRS and CDR2 YFSETQ. The CDR3 runs to 14 residues. Trimming shortened V by 5 bases and J by 0 bases, and 10 bases separated the two germline ends. The CDR3: CASSPGLSTDTQYF. The CDR3 region has the DNA TGCGCCAGCAGTCCTGGACTTAGCACAGATACGCAGTATTTT.

This chain connects TRBV6-5 to TRBJ2-1, with 7 bases identical to TRBD2. The CDR3 runs to 15 residues. Trimming removed 0 bases from V and 2 bases from J; junction bases left unmatched: 1. Per the germline V gene, CDR1 is MNHEY and CDR2 is SVGAGI. CDR3 sequence reads: CASSYSGGTYNEQFF. In DNA form, the CDR3 reads TGTGCCAGCAGTTACTCGGGGGGGACCTACAATGAGCAGTTCTTC.

V gene TRBV16 combines with J gene TRBJ2-1; maybe TRBD1 (5 bases). The CDR3 totals 14 residues. With 4 bases removed from V and 10 bases from J, the gap between germline ends came to 17 bases. Germline CDR1 and CDR2: KGHSY and FQNENV. CDR3 in amino acids: CASSLQGPKDEQFF. The CDR3 DNA follows: TGTGCCAGCAGCCTCCAGGGCCCTAAGGACGAGCAGTTCTTC.

The chain recombines TRBV30 with TRBJ1-2; 8 nucleotides align to TRBD1. This CDR3 contains 14 residues. CDR1 and CDR2 from the germline V gene are GTSNPN and SVGIG (reference sequence). The trim removed 4 bases at V and 5 bases at J, leaving 9 bases unmatched. CDR3 amino acids: CAWNPDRAHYGYTF. Here the CDR3 DNA reads TGTGCCTGGAACCCGGACAGGGCTCATTATGGCTACACCTTC. The full variable domain, rest sourced from reference TRBV30 and TRBJ1-2, is SQTIHQWPATLVQPVGSPLSLECTVEGTSNPNLYWYRQAAGRGLQLLFYSVGIGQISSEVPQNLSASRPQDRQFILSSKKLLLSDSGFYLCAWNPDRAHYGYTFGSGTRLTVV.

V and J are TRBV4-1 and TRBJ1-1; 11 nucleotides line up with TRBD1. CDR3 length: 15 residues. Germline-derived CDR1 and CDR2 are MGHRA and YSYEKL. Trimming removed 5 bases from V and 7 bases from J; junction bases left unmatched: 9. The CDR3: CASSKPGQGDREAFF. CDR3 DNA: TGCGCCAGCAGCAAGCCGGGACAGGGGGATCGTGAAGCTTTCTTT.

V is TRBV9 and J is TRBJ2-3; 13 bases match TRBD2. This CDR3 is built from 17 residues. The V gene's germline CDR1 is SGDLS and CDR2 YYNGEE. Trimming removed 5 bases from V and 2 bases from J; junction bases left unmatched: 8. The CDR3 DNA reads as TGTGCCAGCAGTAAGGGACTAGCGGGGTCCGACACAGATACGCAGTATTTT. Translating it yields CASSKGLAGSDTDTQYF.

CDR3 in DNA: TGTGCCAGCAGCTTGGCCCCGGGACAGGGCATTCAGTACTTC. Residues: CASSLAPGQGIQYF. This chain connects TRBV5-4 to TRBJ2-4; TRBD1 agrees at 9 bases. The V gene's germline CDR1 is SGHNT and CDR2 YYREEE (reference sequence). The CDR3 spans 14 residues. Unmatched junction bases numbered 4, after V lost 0 bases and J lost 9 bases.

This sequence joins TRBV6-5 and TRBJ1-6; 10 bases map to TRBD1. The V and J ends lost 6 bases and 9 bases, in that order; junction bases with no gene match: 8. This CDR3 spans 15 amino acids. Germline V gene sequence: CDR1 MNHEY, CDR2 SVGAGI. Here the CDR3 reads CASRMGQGSGSPLHF. The CDR3 DNA reads TGTGCCAGCAGAATGGGACAGGGGTCAGGTTCACCCCTCCACTTT.

The gene calls are TRBV5-8 and TRBJ1-1, with D possibly matching TRBD1 (6 bases). CDR1 is SGHTS, CDR2 YDEGEE, per germline. CDR3 size: 14 residues. V lost 2 bases and J 4 bases, leaving 12 bases between the germline ends. The CDR3 loop reads CASSLNRGGTEAFF. CDR3 DNA: TGTGCCAGCAGCTTAAATCGAGGGGGCACTGAAGCTTTCTTT.

V gene TRBV20-1 combines with J gene TRBJ1-2; no definite D call. In germline, CDR1 is DFQATT, CDR2 SNEGSKA (reference sequence). The V gene lost 3 bases and the J gene lost 2 bases, with 10 bases spanning the gap. The CDR3 length is 13 residues. The CDR3 is CSASGRENYGYTF. CDR3 nucleotides: TGCAGTGCTAGTGGGCGGGAGAACTATGGCTACACCTTC.

The J gene is TRBJ1-1, the V gene TRBV10-3; D ambiguous. Trimming took off 0 bases at V and 5 bases at J, with 10 bases between the two ends. Germline CDR1 ENHRY, CDR2 SYGVKD. The CDR3 spans 14 residues. The CDR3, as DNA: TGTGCCATCAGTGAGTCTCCCGGAGGGACTGAAGCTTTCTTT. Protein sequence: CAISESPGGTEAFF.

The chain employs TRBV6-4 and TRBJ2-1; D remains ambiguous. V gave up 0 bases and J gave up 3 bases, with 18 bases separating them. Germline V gives CDR1 MRHNA, CDR2 SNTAGT. The CDR3 spans 18 residues. The CDR3 loop reads CASSDSRSFHKFYNEQFF. CDR3 sequence (DNA): TGTGCCAGCAGTGACTCGAGGTCCTTCCACAAATTCTACAATGAGCAGTTCTTC.

The chain is built from TRBV5-1 and TRBJ2-5; D is perhaps TRBD2 (5 bases). The CDR3 has 16 amino acids. V gave up 0 bases and J gave up 4 bases, with 16 bases separating them. In germline, CDR1 is SGHRS, CDR2 YFSETQ. In DNA form, the CDR3 reads TGCGCCAGCAGCTTGGGCGACCTCGGGATGGGAGAGACCCAGTACTTC. Amino acids: CASSLGDLGMGETQYF.

The chain employs TRBV12-3 or TRBV12-4 and TRBJ2-1, with 11 positions matching TRBD1. The CDR3 length is 11 residues. V lost 6 bases, J lost 13 bases, and 2 bases stayed unmatched. CDR3 in DNA: TGTGCCAGCAGCCGGACAGGGGGCCAGTTCTTC. Its protein product is CASSRTGGQFF.

As DNA, the CDR3 is TGTGCCAGCTCACCACCGCCGACACTCCACTCGAACACTGAAGCTTTCTTT. It yields the protein CASSPPPTLHSNTEAFF. This sequence joins TRBV18 and TRBJ1-1; D unresolved. V gave up 0 bases and J gave up 1 base, with 15 bases separating them. Germline V lookup: CDR1 KGHSH, CDR2 LQKENI. The CDR3 has 17 residues.

This clone was counted only a few times. The chain recombines TRBV18 with TRBJ1-1; 7 bases align to TRBD1. The J segment lost 4 bases and the V segment lost 5 bases, leaving 13 bases of the junction unmatched. The V gene's germline CDR1 is KGHSH and CDR2 LQKENI. The CDR3 has 16 residues. The CDR3 DNA follows: TGTGCCAGCTCATCCGGCGGAACAGGGGTGGCCACTGAAGCTTTCTTT. This sequence encodes CASSSGGTGVATEAFF.